This entry lists 9 T cell receptor beta chains sequenced from one sample in a study of T cells after yellow fever vaccination. Via MiXCR, TCRdb re-called the 5' RACE reads, giving one row per CDR3 protein. The table lists some 300,000 distinct CDR3 sequences, roughly 9% of them singletons. The input for sequencing was CD4+ T cells sorted from PBMCs, taken 5 days after the yellow fever booster vaccination. Receptor source: a man between 18 and 29 years old who received the YFV17D yellow fever vaccine.

Worth noting for this clonotype: The junction differs from germline at one of its ends, possibly a read error. The chain is built from TRBV20-1 and TRBJ2-1; 7 nucleotides line up with TRBD1. Germline assignment: CDR1 DFQATT and CDR2 SNEGSKA (reference sequence). The CDR3 has 11 amino acids. The CDR3 region is CSAWDSHELFF. CDR3 sequence (DNA): TGCAGTGCTTGGGACAGCCATGAGCTGTTCTTC.

The chain combines TRBV12-3 or TRBV12-4 with TRBJ2-1; the D gene is possibly TRBD1 (5 bases). CDR3 size: 15 residues. V was pared by 3 bases and J by 6 bases, with 15 bases between. This CDR3 reads CASSFRQGSGNEQFF. DNA for the CDR3: TGTGCCAGCAGTTTCAGGCAGGGCTCCGGCAATGAGCAGTTCTTC.

The chain links TRBV6-2 or TRBV6-3 to TRBJ2-1; D is perhaps TRBD2 (5 bases). CDR3 length: 14 residues. V dropped 2 bases and J dropped 4 bases, with 9 bases sitting between them. The germline gives CDR1 MNHEY, CDR2 SVGEGT. CDR3 region: CASSYRAGYNEQFF. The DNA of the CDR3 is TGTGCCAGCAGTTACAGGGCGGGTTACAATGAGCAGTTCTTC.

This clonotype was seen many times. The chain recombines TRBV20-1 with TRBJ2-3; D tentatively reads TRBD1 or TRBD2 (6 bases each). V gave up 3 bases and J gave up 2 bases, with 9 bases separating them. The CDR3 is 13 amino acids. Germline V lookup: CDR1 DFQATT, CDR2 SNEGSKA (reference sequence). This CDR3 is CSARWGATDTQYF. The CDR3 bases are TGCAGTGCTAGGTGGGGGGCCACAGATACGCAGTATTTT.

This clonotype was observed a few times. The gene calls are TRBV6-4 and TRBJ1-6, with TRBD1 as a possible D gene (5 bases). Germline V gene sequence: CDR1 MRHNA, CDR2 SNTAGT. V lost 5 bases, J lost 10 bases, and 12 bases lay in between. This CDR3 is built from 13 residues. This chain's CDR3 is CASSSGYGSPLHF. For the CDR3, the DNA is TGTGCCAGCAGTTCAGGGTATGGATCACCCCTCCACTTT.

This chain links TRBV7-9 with TRBJ1-1; 7 nucleotides align to TRBD1. J lost 0 bases, V lost 6 bases, and 4 bases had no gene match. Germline V CDR1 and CDR2: SEHNR, FQNEAQ (reference sequence). This CDR3 comprises 14 residues. CDR3 amino acids: CASRTGNLNTEAFF. For the CDR3, the DNA is TGTGCCAGCAGGACAGGGAACCTGAACACTGAAGCTTTCTTT.

This clonotype was seen only a few times. The genes are TRBV7-9 and TRBJ2-7; D uncertain. CDR3 length: 16 residues. Germline CDR1 reads SEHNR; CDR2 reads FQNEAQ (reference sequence). Trimming removed 0 bases from V and 5 bases from J, with 17 bases in between. CDR3 region: CASSLAWSSGSHEQYF. The CDR3 DNA reads as TGTGCCAGCAGCTTAGCGTGGAGTTCTGGGTCCCACGAGCAGTACTTC.

The rearrangement joins TRBV5-6 to TRBJ1-2; 9 bases match TRBD1. Germline assignment: CDR1 SGHDT and CDR2 YYEEEE. V lost 1 base, J lost 2 bases, and 6 bases stayed unmatched. This CDR3 spans 16 amino acids. CDR3 in amino acids: CASSLSRDRANYGYTF. The CDR3 DNA sequence: TGTGCCAGCAGCTTGTCTCGGGACAGGGCAAACTATGGCTACACCTTC.

This clonotype was seen ten or more times. The chain joins TRBV7-2 to TRBJ2-1; tentative D call: TRBD2 (5 bases). Trimming removed 3 bases at V and 7 bases at J, with 16 bases between. The CDR3 consists of 15 residues. Germline V gene sequence: CDR1 SGHTA, CDR2 FQGNSA. DNA of the CDR3: TGTGCCAGCAGCTTGGACTCGGGCAGGCGGAATGAGCAGTTCTTC. This encodes CASSLDSGRRNEQFF.